This TCR beta chain was observed in a study of shared clonotypes between healthy human individuals. Turning to this clone: Its antigen is currently unknown.

Trimming cost V 3 bases and J 3 bases, with 15 bases left between them. CDR1 and CDR2 (germline): SNHLY, FYNNEI. The CDR3 consists of 15 residues. Using 200 ng DNA, about 29,000 T cell genomes, the sorted-subset replicate PCRs were run. Some clones are missing from TCRdb's copy, which holds only in-frame ones; the method was immunoSEQ multiplex PCR. Altogether around 510,000 clones are present, approximately 95% being singletons, with the ten largest covering 0.064%. Study results and caveats: The sampled material consisted only of blood, and tissue repertoires are likely to differ. With few donors, the genetic and exposure-history diversity represented was limited.

Free of recent acute infections or vaccinations, the donors were healthy HIV-negative adults. The rearrangement uses TRBV2 and TRBJ2-7; TRBD1 is a possible D gene (5 bases). This TCR was sampled from a woman aged 25 to 39 in good health. The sample comprised naive CD4+ T cells sorted from blood. Subset noted: CD45RA+ positively selected. The CDR3 reads CASSDRQGTRYEQYF. As DNA, the CDR3 is TGTGCCAGCAGTGATCGGCAGGGCACGCGCTACGAGCAGTACTTC. Variable domain in full (rest from reference TRBV2 and TRBJ2-7): EPEVTQTPSHQVTQMGQEVILRCVPISNHLYFYWYRQILGQKVEFLVSFYNNEISEKSEIFDDQFSVERPDGSNFTLKIRSTKLEDSAMYFCASSDRQGTRYEQYFGPGTRLTVT.